The 4 T cell receptor beta chains below come from one sample, sequenced in a study of cytotoxic CD8 clonotypes in ibrutinib-treated CLL. Using immunoSEQ multiplex PCR, the repertoire was profiled, and TCRdb retains in-frame clones only, with some absent. The sample has about 22,000 clones, approximately 77% seen once. Sequenced here: PBMCs, sampled before ibrutinib treatment. These receptors were taken from a human donor with chronic lymphocytic leukemia.

This sequence joins TRBV25-1 and TRBJ2-1; D is tentatively TRBD1 or TRBD2 (5 bases each). The germline gives CDR1 MGHDK, CDR2 SYGVNS. This CDR3 has 14 residues. V lost 1 base, J lost 2 bases, and 6 bases lay in between. DNA of the CDR3: TGTGCCAGCAGTGAATTGGGGGCCTACAATGAGCAGTTCTTC. The encoded protein is CASSELGAYNEQFF.

The chain links TRBV6-5 to TRBJ1-2; no firm D call. The CDR3 length is 12 residues. Trimming shortened V by 2 bases and J by 3 bases, and 4 bases separated the two germline ends. CDR1 is MNHEY, CDR2 SVGAGI, per germline. As DNA, the CDR3 is TGTGCCAGCAGTTACGGCCACTATGGCTACACCTTC. Translating gives CASSYGHYGYTF.

V usage is TRBV5-1 and J usage is TRBJ2-3; maybe TRBD2 (6 bases). Germline V CDR1 and CDR2: SGHRS, YFSETQ. The CDR3 is made up of 14 amino acids. V dropped 3 bases and J dropped 3 bases, with 11 bases sitting between them. CDR3 sequence (DNA): TGCGCCAGCAGCTGGGGGGTAGGGACAGATACGCAGTATTTT. Translating it yields CASSWGVGTDTQYF.

This clone was counted a few times. As DNA, the CDR3 is TGTGCCAGCAGCCCCGGGAACAGGGGGCCAGGGCAGCCCCAGCATTTT. Amino acids: CASSPGNRGPGQPQHF. The chain recombines TRBV7-9 with TRBJ1-5; 9 nucleotides agree with TRBD1. CDR1 is SEHNR, CDR2 FQNEAQ, per germline (reference sequence). J lost 7 bases, V lost 5 bases, and 12 bases had no gene match. The CDR3 extends over 16 amino acids.